Below are 5 T cell receptor beta chains sequenced from a single sample in a study of regulatory T cells in long-lasting Graves disease. Libraries of TCR beta came from iRepertoire HTBI primers plus Arm-PCR of CDR3 regions. Each CDR3 protein gets one entry after TCRdb re-called the multiplex PCR reads with MiXCR. This sample yields 500,000 to 700,000 distinct CDR3 sequences, of which approximately 29% are seen a single time; roughly 46% belongs to the top ten. As for time point: persistent/refractory GD, antithyroid drugs over 5 years with positive TRAb. The authors made the TCR library using RNA they extracted from PBMCs. Sample: peripheral blood mononuclear cells (PBMCs), taken when the disease was refractory, from a patient treated with antithyroid drugs. These receptors originate from a female donor with Graves disease.

In this sample, this clonotype turned up a few times. The chain has TRBV2 and TRBJ1-5, with 7 nucleotides matching TRBD1. Looked up from germline, CDR1 is SNHLY and CDR2 is FYNNEI. With V trimmed by 3 bases and J by 9 bases, 5 bases remained unmatched. The CDR3 runs 13 residues. Here the CDR3 reads CASSDEGARPQHF. DNA for the CDR3: TGTGCCAGCAGTGATGAGGGGGCACGGCCCCAGCATTTT.

The chain combines TRBV12-3 or TRBV12-4 with TRBJ1-5, with D perhaps matching TRBD1 (6 bases). The CDR3 runs 15 residues. The ends were cut back, 3 bases at V and 3 bases at J, with 12 bases in the middle. In nucleotides, the CDR3 is TGTGCCAGCAGTTTTAGGGGGGCGCTCAATCAGCCCCAGCATTTT. Its translation is CASSFRGALNQPQHF.

In its sample, this clonotype was seen many times. This sequence joins TRBV28 and TRBJ1-5; 10 nucleotides match TRBD1. With V trimmed by 5 bases and J by 0 bases, 16 bases remained unmatched. The germline CDR1 and CDR2 sequences are MDHEN and SYDVKM. This CDR3 is 20 amino acids long. The chain's CDR3 is CASSPPRGTGAFYSNQPQHF. In nucleotides, the CDR3 is TGTGCCAGCAGTCCACCACGCGGGACAGGGGCGTTTTATAGCAATCAGCCCCAGCATTTT.

The V and J genes are TRBV18 and TRBJ1-1; a possible D gene is TRBD1 (5 bases). V was pared by 2 bases and J by 6 bases, with 10 bases between. This CDR3 is built from 13 residues. Germline assignment: CDR1 KGHSH and CDR2 LQKENI. CDR3: CASSPAGGAEAFF. The CDR3 DNA sequence: TGTGCCAGCTCACCAGCGGGGGGGGCTGAAGCTTTCTTT.

This clonotype has at least ten counts. The V and J genes are TRBV12-3 or TRBV12-4 and TRBJ1-2; D is perhaps TRBD1 (5 bases). This CDR3 comprises 14 residues. Trimming took off 7 bases at V and 3 bases at J, with 15 bases between the two ends. CDR3: CASKPRAAHYGYTF. In DNA, the CDR3 is TGTGCCAGCAAGCCCAGGGCCGCTCACTATGGCTACACCTTC.